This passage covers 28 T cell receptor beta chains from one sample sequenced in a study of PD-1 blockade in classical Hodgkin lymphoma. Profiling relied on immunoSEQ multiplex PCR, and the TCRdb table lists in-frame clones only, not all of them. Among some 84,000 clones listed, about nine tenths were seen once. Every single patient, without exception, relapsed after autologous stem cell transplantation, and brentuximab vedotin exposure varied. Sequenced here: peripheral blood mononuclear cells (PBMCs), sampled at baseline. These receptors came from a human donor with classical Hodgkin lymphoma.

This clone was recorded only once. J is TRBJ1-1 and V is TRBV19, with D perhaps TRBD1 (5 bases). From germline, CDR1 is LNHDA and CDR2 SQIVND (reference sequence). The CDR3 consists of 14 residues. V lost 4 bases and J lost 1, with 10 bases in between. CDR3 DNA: TGTGCCAGTAGTACCATCGACAGGAACACTGAAGCTTTCTTT. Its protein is CASSTIDRNTEAFF.

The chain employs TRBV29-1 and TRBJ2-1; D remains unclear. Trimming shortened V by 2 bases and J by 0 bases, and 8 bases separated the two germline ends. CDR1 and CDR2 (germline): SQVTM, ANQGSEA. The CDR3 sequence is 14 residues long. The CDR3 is CSVESVSSYNEQFF. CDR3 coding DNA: TGCAGCGTTGAAAGCGTGAGCTCCTACAATGAGCAGTTCTTC.

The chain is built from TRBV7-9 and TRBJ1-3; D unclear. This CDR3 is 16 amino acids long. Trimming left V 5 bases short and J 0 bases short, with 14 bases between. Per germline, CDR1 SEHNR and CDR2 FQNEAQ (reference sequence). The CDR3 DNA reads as TGTGCCAGCAGCATTGACACGGACTCCTCTGGAAACACCATATATTTT. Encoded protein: CASSIDTDSSGNTIYF. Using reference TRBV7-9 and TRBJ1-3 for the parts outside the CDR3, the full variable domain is DTGVSQNPRHKITKRGQNVTFRCDPISEHNRLYWYRQTLGQGPEFLTYFQNEAQLEKSRLLSDRFSAERPKGSFSTLEIQRTEQGDSAMYLCASSIDTDSSGNTIYFGEGSWLTVV.

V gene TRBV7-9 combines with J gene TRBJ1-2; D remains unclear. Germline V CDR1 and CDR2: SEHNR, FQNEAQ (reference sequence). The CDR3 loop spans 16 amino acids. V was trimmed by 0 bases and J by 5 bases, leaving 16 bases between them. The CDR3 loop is CASSLAADGFLYGYTF. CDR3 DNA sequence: TGTGCCAGCAGCTTAGCCGCGGACGGATTTCTTTATGGCTACACCTTC.

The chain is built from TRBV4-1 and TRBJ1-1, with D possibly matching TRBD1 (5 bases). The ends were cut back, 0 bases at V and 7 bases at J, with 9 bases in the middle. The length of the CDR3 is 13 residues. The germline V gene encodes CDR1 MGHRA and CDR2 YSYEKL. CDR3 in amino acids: CASSQDRGGEAFF. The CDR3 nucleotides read TGCGCCAGCAGCCAAGATCGGGGGGGTGAAGCTTTCTTT.

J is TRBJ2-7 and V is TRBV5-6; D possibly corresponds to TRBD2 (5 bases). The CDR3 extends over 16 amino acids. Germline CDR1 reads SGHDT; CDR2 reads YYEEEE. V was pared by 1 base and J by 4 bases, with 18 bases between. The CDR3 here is CASSLSFLGSGYEQYF. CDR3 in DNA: TGTGCCAGCAGCTTGTCCTTCCTGGGGAGTGGTTACGAGCAGTACTTC.

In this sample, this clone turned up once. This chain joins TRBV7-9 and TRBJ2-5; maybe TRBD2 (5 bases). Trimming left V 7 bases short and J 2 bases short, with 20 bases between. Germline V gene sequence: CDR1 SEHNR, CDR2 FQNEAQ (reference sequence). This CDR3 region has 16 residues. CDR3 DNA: TGTGCCAGCACCTTTAATCGTCGGACTTCTCAAGAGACCCAGTACTTC. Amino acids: CASTFNRRTSQETQYF.

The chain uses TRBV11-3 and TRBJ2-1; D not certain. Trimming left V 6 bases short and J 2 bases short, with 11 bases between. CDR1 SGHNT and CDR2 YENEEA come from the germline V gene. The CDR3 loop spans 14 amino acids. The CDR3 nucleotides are TGTGCCAGCAGTTACTCCTTTCCCTACAATGAGCAGTTCTTC. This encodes CASSYSFPYNEQFF. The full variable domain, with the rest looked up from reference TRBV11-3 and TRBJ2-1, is EAGVVQSPRYKIIEKKQPVAFWCNPISGHNTLYWYLQNLGQGPELLIRYENEEAVDDSQLPKDRFSAERLKGVDSTLKIQPAELGDSAVYLCASSYSFPYNEQFFGPGTRLTVL.

CDR3 nucleotide sequence: TGTGCCAGTAATCCGTTTAGACAGACACAGAGCTCCTACGAGCAGTACTTC. It specifies CASNPFRQTQSSYEQYF. The V gene is TRBV19, the J gene TRBJ2-7; a possible D gene is TRBD1 (5 bases). Germline V gene sequence: CDR1 LNHDA, CDR2 SQIVND (reference sequence). The germline V and J ends were trimmed by 7 bases and 0 bases, with 22 bases remaining between them. The CDR3 contains 17 residues.

The CDR3 loop reads CASSIDPGLGYEQYF. The CDR3, as DNA: TGTGCCAGTAGTATAGATCCGGGACTCGGTTACGAGCAGTACTTC. The V and J genes are TRBV19 and TRBJ2-7; perhaps TRBD2 as D (6 bases). This CDR3 is 15 amino acids long. Trimming left V 0 bases short and J 4 bases short, with 13 bases between. The germline gives CDR1 LNHDA, CDR2 SQIVND (reference sequence).

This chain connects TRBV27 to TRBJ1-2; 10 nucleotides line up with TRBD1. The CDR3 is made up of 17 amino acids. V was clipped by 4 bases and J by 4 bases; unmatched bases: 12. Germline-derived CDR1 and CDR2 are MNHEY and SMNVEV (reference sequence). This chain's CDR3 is CASSSEIGTGAFYGYTF. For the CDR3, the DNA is TGTGCCAGCAGTTCGGAAATCGGGACAGGGGCCTTCTATGGCTACACCTTC.

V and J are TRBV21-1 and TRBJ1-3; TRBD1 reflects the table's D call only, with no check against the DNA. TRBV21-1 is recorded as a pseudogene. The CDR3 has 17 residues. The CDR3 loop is CASSKVGQKNSGNTIYF. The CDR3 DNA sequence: TGTGCCAGCAGCAAAGTGGGACAGAAAAATTCTGGAAACACCATATATTTT.

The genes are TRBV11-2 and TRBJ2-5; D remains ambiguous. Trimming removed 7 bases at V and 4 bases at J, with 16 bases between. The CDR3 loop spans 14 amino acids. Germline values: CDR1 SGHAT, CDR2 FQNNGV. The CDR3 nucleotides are TGTGCCAGCAACCCCACCGGCGGACGAGAGACCCAGTACTTC. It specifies CASNPTGGRETQYF.

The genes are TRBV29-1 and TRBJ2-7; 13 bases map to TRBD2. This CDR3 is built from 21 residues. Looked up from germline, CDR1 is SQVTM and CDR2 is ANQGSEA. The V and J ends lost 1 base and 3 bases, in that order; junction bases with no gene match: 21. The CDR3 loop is CSVEGPITGLAGAPGGYEQYF. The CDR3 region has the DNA TGCAGCGTTGAAGGCCCGATCACTGGACTAGCGGGAGCTCCTGGCGGCTACGAGCAGTACTTC.

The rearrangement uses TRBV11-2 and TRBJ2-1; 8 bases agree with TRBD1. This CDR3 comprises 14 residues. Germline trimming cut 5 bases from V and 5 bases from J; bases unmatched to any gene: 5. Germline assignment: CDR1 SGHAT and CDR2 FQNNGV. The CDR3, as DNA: TGTGCCAGCAGCCCGGGACAGGCCAACAATGAGCAGTTCTTC. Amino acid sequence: CASSPGQANNEQFF.

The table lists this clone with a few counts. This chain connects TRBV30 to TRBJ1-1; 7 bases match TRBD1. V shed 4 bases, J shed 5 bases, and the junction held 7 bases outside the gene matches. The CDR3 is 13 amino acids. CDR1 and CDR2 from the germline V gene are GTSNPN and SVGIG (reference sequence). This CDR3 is CAWTSRGATEAFF. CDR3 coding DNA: TGTGCCTGGACTAGCAGGGGGGCTACTGAAGCTTTCTTT.

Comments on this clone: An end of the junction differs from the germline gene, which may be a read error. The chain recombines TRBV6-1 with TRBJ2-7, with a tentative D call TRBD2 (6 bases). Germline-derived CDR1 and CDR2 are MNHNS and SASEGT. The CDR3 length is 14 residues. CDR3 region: CAGSEGTGLYEQYF. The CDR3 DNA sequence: TGTGCCGGCAGTGAAGGGACTGGGCTCTACGAGCAGTACTTC.

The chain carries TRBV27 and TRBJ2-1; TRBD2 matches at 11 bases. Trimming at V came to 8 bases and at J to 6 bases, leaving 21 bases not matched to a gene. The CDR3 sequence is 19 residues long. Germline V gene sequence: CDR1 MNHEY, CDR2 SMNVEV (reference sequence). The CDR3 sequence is CASSSWTSGLEGKLNEQFF. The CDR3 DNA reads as TGTGCCAGCTCATCCTGGACTAGCGGGTTGGAGGGAAAGCTCAATGAGCAGTTCTTC.

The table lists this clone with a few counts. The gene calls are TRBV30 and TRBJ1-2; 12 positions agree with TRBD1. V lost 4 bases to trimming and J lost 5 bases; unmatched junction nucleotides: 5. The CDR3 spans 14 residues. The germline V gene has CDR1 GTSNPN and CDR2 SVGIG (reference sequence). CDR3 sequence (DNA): TGTGCCTGGAAGGGGGACAGGGGGCAGTATGGCTACACCTTC. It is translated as CAWKGDRGQYGYTF.

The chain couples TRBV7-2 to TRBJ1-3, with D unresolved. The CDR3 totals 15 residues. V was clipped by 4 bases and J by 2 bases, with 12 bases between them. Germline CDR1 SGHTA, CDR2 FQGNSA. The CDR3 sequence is CASSSEGTTGNTIYF. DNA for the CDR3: TGTGCCAGCAGCTCGGAGGGCACTACTGGAAACACCATATATTTT.

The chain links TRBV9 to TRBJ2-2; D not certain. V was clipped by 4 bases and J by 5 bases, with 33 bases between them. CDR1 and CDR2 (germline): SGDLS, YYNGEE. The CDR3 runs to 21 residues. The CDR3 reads CASSPSSSARGRDPRTGELFF. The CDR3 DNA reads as TGTGCCAGCAGCCCGAGTAGCTCGGCCCGAGGCCGAGATCCGAGAACCGGGGAGCTGTTTTTT.

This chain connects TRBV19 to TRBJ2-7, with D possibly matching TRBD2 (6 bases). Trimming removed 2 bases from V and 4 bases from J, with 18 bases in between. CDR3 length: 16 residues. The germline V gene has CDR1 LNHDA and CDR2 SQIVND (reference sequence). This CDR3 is CASSIPGGMSGYEQYF. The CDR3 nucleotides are TGTGCCAGTAGTATACCGGGCGGGATGAGCGGGTACGAGCAGTACTTC.

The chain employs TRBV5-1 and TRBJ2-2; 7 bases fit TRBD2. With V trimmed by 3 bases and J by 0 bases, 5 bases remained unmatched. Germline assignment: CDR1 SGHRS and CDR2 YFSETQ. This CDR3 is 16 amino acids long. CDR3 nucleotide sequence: TGCGCCAGCAGCTCCCCGGCGGGAGCGAACACCGGGGAGCTGTTTTTT. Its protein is CASSSPAGANTGELFF.

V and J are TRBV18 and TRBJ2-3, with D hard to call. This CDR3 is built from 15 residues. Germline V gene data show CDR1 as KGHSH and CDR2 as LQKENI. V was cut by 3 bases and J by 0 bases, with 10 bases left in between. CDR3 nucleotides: TGTGCCAGCTCACCTGGCGGCCTCAGCACAGATACGCAGTATTTT. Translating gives CASSPGGLSTDTQYF.

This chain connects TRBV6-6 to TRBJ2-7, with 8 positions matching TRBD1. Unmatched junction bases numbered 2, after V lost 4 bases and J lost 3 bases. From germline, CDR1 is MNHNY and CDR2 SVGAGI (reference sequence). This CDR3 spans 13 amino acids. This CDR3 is CASSSGTGYEQYF. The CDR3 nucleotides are TGTGCCAGCAGTTCAGGGACAGGCTACGAGCAGTACTTC.

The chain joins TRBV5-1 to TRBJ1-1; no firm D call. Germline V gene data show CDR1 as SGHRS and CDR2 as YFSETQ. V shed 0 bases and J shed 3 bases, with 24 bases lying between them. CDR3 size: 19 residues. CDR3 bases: TGCGCCAGCAGCTTGGAAGCCCGGGGAGGGTCTCGTGTGGACACTGAAGCTTTCTTT. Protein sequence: CASSLEARGGSRVDTEAFF.

The DNA for the CDR3 is TGTGCCAGCAGCCCCGAAGCCCGAAGAGGTGGCTACGAGCAGTACTTC. It codes for CASSPEARRGGYEQYF. This rearrangement joins TRBV7-4 to TRBJ2-7, with no clear D. Germline loops: CDR1 SGHVT, CDR2 SQSDAQ. V lost 5 bases, J lost 3 bases, and 20 bases lay in between. The CDR3 consists of 16 residues.

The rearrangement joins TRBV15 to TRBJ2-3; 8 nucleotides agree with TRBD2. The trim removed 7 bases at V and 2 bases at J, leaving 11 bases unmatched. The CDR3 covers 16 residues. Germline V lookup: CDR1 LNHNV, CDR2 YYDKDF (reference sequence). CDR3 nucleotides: TGTGCCACCACACCCGGGGGGGGGTTGATCACAGATACGCAGTATTTT. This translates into CATTPGGGLITDTQYF.